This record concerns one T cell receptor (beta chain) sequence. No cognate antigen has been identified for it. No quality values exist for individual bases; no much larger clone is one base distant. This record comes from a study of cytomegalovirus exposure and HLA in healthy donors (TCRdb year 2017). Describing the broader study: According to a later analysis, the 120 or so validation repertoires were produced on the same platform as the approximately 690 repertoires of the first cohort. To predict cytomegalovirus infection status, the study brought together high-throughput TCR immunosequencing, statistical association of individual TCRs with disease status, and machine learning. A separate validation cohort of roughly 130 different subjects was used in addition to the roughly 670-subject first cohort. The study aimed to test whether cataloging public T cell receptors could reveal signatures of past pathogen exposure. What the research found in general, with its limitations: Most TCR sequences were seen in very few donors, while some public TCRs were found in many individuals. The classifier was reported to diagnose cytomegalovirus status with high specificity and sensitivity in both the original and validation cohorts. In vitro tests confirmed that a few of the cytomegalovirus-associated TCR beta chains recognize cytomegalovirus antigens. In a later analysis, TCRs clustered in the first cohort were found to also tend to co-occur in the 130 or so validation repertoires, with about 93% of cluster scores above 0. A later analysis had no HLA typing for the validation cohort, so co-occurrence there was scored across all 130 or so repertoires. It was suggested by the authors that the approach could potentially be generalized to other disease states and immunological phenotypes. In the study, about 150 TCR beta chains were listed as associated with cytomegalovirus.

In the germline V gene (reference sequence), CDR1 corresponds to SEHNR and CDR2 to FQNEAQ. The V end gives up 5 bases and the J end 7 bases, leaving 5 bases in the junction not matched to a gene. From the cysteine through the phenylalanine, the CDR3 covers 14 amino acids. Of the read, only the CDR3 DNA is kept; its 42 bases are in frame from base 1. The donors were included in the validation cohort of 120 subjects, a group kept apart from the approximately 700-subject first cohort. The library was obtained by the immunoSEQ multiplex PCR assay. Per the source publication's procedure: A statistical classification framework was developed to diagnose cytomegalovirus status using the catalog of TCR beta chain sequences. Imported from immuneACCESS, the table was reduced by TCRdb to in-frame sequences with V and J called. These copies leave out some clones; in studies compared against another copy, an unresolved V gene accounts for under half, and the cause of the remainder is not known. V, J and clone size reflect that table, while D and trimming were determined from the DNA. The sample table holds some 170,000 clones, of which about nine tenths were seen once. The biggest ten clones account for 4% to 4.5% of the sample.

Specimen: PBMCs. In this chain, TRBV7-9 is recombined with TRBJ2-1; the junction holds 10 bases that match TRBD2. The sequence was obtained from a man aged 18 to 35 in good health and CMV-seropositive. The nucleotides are TGTGCCAGCAGCCCTAGCGGGGGACGTAATGAGCAGTTCTTC. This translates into CASSPSGGRNEQFF.